These T cell receptor beta chains were read from a single sample in a study of STAT5B mutations in CD4+ large granular lymphocyte leukemia. Measured with immunoSEQ multiplex PCR; TCRdb has only the in-frame clones, and not every one. The repertoire includes roughly 34,000 clones, less than 85% of them detected once, and approximately 6.4% sits in the top ten. Sequenced: CD4+ T cells from blood buffy coats. Every receptor here comes from a human donor in good health. The CDR3 runs from the conserved cysteine through the conserved F or W. A D gene is named only where the DNA matches it firmly. A clone size is listed for some rows: how often the clone was seen (once, few, many), or a class if it is expanded.

J gene: TRBJ1-1; clone size: few; CDR3 length: 14; V gene: TRBV19; D gene: TRBD1; CDR3 protein: CASSVGRGRAEAFF; CDR3 DNA: TGTGCCAGTTCGGTAGGCAGGGGGAGGGCTGAAGCTTTCTTT
J gene: TRBJ1-1; clone size: few; CDR3 length: 14; V gene: TRBV4-1; D gene: TRBD1; CDR3 protein: CASSPEDRLAGAFF; CDR3 DNA: TGCGCCAGCAGCCCCGAGGACAGGCTGGCAGGCGCTTTCTTT
J gene: TRBJ2-7; clone size: NA; CDR3 length: 14; V gene: TRBV5-1; D gene: NA; CDR3 protein: CASSLAAQAHEQYF; CDR3 DNA: TGCGCCAGCAGCTTGGCCGCCCAGGCCCACGAGCAGTACTTC
J gene: TRBJ2-1; clone size: NA; CDR3 length: 15; V gene: TRBV19; D gene: NA; CDR3 protein: CASSAVDRGFNEQFF; CDR3 DNA: TGTGCCAGTAGCGCTGTGGACAGAGGCTTTAATGAGCAGTTCTTC
J gene: TRBJ2-3; clone size: NA; CDR3 length: 13; V gene: TRBV7-9; D gene: NA; CDR3 protein: CASSLRQRDTQYF; CDR3 DNA: TGTGCCAGCAGCTTACGTCAACGAGATACGCAGTATTTT
J gene: TRBJ2-1; clone size: NA; CDR3 length: 13; V gene: TRBV15; D gene: NA; CDR3 protein: CATSRQLGNEQFF; CDR3 DNA: TGTGCCACCAGCAGACAGCTGGGCAATGAGCAGTTCTTC
J gene: TRBJ1-6; clone size: NA; CDR3 length: 13; V gene: TRBV7-2; D gene: NA; CDR3 protein: CASSLGSLKTLHF; CDR3 DNA: TGTGCCAGCAGCTTAGGGTCCCTAAAGACCCTCCACTTT
J gene: TRBJ2-5; clone size: NA; CDR3 length: 15; V gene: TRBV11-3; D gene: NA; CDR3 protein: CASSPASTARETQYF; CDR3 DNA: TGTGCCAGCAGCCCCGCCTCCACGGCGAGGGAGACCCAGTACTTC
J gene: TRBJ2-6; clone size: NA; CDR3 length: 17; V gene: TRBV7-2; D gene: NA; CDR3 protein: CASSSGGPTSGANVLTF; CDR3 DNA: TGTGCCAGCAGCTCTGGAGGGCCAACTTCTGGGGCCAACGTCCTGACTTTC
J gene: TRBJ1-3; clone size: NA; CDR3 length: 13; V gene: TRBV5-8; D gene: NA; CDR3 protein: CASSGGQGNTIYF; CDR3 DNA: TGTGCCAGCAGCGGCGGACAGGGAAACACCATATATTTT
J gene: TRBJ2-7; clone size: NA; CDR3 length: 15; V gene: TRBV10-2; D gene: TRBD2; CDR3 protein: CASSSSSGGVGEQYF; CDR3 DNA: TGCGCCAGCAGTTCTTCCAGCGGGGGGGTGGGAGAGCAGTACTTC
J gene: TRBJ2-3; clone size: NA; CDR3 length: 16; V gene: TRBV7-2; D gene: TRBD2; CDR3 protein: CASSFAGTSGTDTQYF; CDR3 DNA: TGTGCCAGCAGCTTCGCCGGGACTAGCGGCACAGATACGCAGTATTTT
J gene: TRBJ2-1; clone size: NA; CDR3 length: 18; V gene: TRBV29-1; D gene: TRBD2; CDR3 protein: CSVVWTSGRALWSNEQFF; CDR3 DNA: TGCAGCGTCGTTTGGACTAGCGGGAGGGCCTTGTGGTCCAATGAGCAGTTCTTC
J gene: TRBJ2-3; clone size: NA; CDR3 length: 17; V gene: TRBV7-2; D gene: TRBD2; CDR3 protein: CASRSFAGGFSTDTQYF; CDR3 DNA: TGTGCCAGCAGGTCTTTCGCGGGGGGCTTTAGCACAGATACGCAGTATTTT
J gene: TRBJ1-5; clone size: NA; CDR3 length: 11; V gene: TRBV5-1; D gene: NA; CDR3 protein: CASRGNQPQHF; CDR3 DNA: TGCGCCAGCAGAGGGAATCAGCCCCAGCATTTT
J gene: TRBJ2-1; clone size: once; CDR3 length: 17; V gene: TRBV5-1; D gene: TRBD2; CDR3 protein: CASSFVVAGGPWNEQFF; CDR3 DNA: TGCGCCAGCAGCTTTGTAGTAGCGGGAGGGCCTTGGAATGAGCAGTTCTTC
J gene: TRBJ1-4; clone size: few; CDR3 length: 13; V gene: TRBV6-6; D gene: NA; CDR3 protein: CASSYGRWEKLFF; CDR3 DNA: TGTGCCAGCAGTTACGGGCGCTGGGAAAAACTGTTTTTT
J gene: TRBJ2-5; clone size: NA; CDR3 length: 15; V gene: TRBV5-1; D gene: NA; CDR3 protein: CASSFGPGNQETQYF; CDR3 DNA: TGCGCCAGCAGCTTCGGTCCGGGGAACCAAGAGACCCAGTACTTC
J gene: TRBJ2-7; clone size: NA; CDR3 length: 14; V gene: TRBV11-3; D gene: NA; CDR3 protein: CASSPQGTSYEQYF; CDR3 DNA: TGTGCCAGCAGCCCACAGGGTACTTCCTACGAGCAGTACTTC
J gene: TRBJ1-4; clone size: few; CDR3 length: 13; V gene: TRBV5-4; D gene: NA; CDR3 protein: CASSLATNEKLFF; CDR3 DNA: TGTGCCAGCAGCTTGGCTACTAATGAAAAACTGTTTTTT
J gene: TRBJ1-6; clone size: NA; CDR3 length: 16; V gene: TRBV7-9; D gene: NA; CDR3 protein: CASRGVGSSYNSPLHF; CDR3 DNA: TGTGCCAGCAGAGGGGTGGGTAGCTCCTATAATTCACCCCTCCACTTT
J gene: TRBJ2-2; clone size: NA; CDR3 length: 16; V gene: TRBV2; D gene: TRBD2; CDR3 protein: CASSEAGLAGTGELFF; CDR3 DNA: TGTGCCAGCAGTGAGGCCGGACTAGCGGGAACCGGGGAGCTGTTTTTT
J gene: TRBJ2-2; clone size: NA; CDR3 length: 16; V gene: TRBV10-1; D gene: NA; CDR3 protein: CASSESYSGHTGELFF; CDR3 DNA: TGCGCCAGCAGTGAGTCATACTCGGGTCATACCGGGGAGCTGTTTTTT
J gene: TRBJ2-6; clone size: NA; CDR3 length: 18; V gene: TRBV7-2; D gene: TRBD2; CDR3 protein: CASRDPAGRGSGANVLTF; CDR3 DNA: TGTGCCAGCAGGGACCCCGCGGGGAGGGGCTCTGGGGCCAACGTCCTGACTTTC
J gene: TRBJ1-2; clone size: NA; CDR3 length: 15; V gene: TRBV7-2; D gene: TRBD1; CDR3 protein: CASSLGRDRNKGYTF; CDR3 DNA: TGTGCCAGCAGCTTAGGCCGGGACAGGAACAAAGGCTACACCTTC
J gene: TRBJ1-1; clone size: NA; CDR3 length: 13; V gene: TRBV29-1; D gene: NA; CDR3 protein: CSVEKGVNTEAFF; CDR3 DNA: TGCAGCGTTGAGAAGGGGGTGAACACTGAAGCTTTCTTT
J gene: TRBJ2-1; clone size: NA; CDR3 length: 15; V gene: TRBV5-1; D gene: TRBD1; CDR3 protein: CASSLAGDRNNEQFF; CDR3 DNA: TGCGCCAGCAGCTTGGCTGGGGACAGGAACAATGAGCAGTTCTTC
J gene: TRBJ1-2; clone size: NA; CDR3 length: 13; V gene: TRBV7-3; D gene: NA; CDR3 protein: CASSLGRNYGYTF; CDR3 DNA: TGTGCCAGCAGCCTAGGACGGAACTATGGCTACACCTTC
J gene: TRBJ2-1; clone size: NA; CDR3 length: 15; V gene: TRBV7-9; D gene: TRBD2; CDR3 protein: CASSMASGTRDEQFF; CDR3 DNA: TGTGCCAGCAGCATGGCTAGCGGGACCCGCGATGAGCAGTTCTTC
J gene: TRBJ2-5; clone size: NA; CDR3 length: 14; V gene: TRBV5-1; D gene: NA; CDR3 protein: CASSLGSYQETQYF; CDR3 DNA: TGCGCCAGCAGCTTGGGCAGTTACCAAGAGACCCAGTACTTC
J gene: TRBJ2-3; clone size: NA; CDR3 length: 15; V gene: TRBV7-6; D gene: TRBD1; CDR3 protein: CASSFMTGPTDTQYF; CDR3 DNA: TGTGCCAGCAGCTTTATGACAGGGCCCACAGATACGCAGTATTTT
J gene: TRBJ2-1; clone size: once; CDR3 length: 16; V gene: TRBV27; D gene: TRBD1; CDR3 protein: CASSRRTGGSYNEQFF; CDR3 DNA: TGTGCCAGCAGTCGAAGGACAGGTGGGTCCTACAATGAGCAGTTCTTC
J gene: TRBJ2-2; clone size: NA; CDR3 length: 13; V gene: TRBV7-2; D gene: NA; CDR3 protein: CASSLHRTGELFF; CDR3 DNA: TGTGCCAGCAGCCTCCACAGGACCGGGGAGCTGTTTTTT
J gene: TRBJ2-2; clone size: NA; CDR3 length: 15; V gene: TRBV5-1; D gene: TRBD2; CDR3 protein: CASTGLAGEAGELFF; CDR3 DNA: TGCGCCAGCACCGGACTAGCGGGAGAGGCCGGGGAGCTGTTTTTT
J gene: TRBJ2-4; clone size: NA; CDR3 length: 11; V gene: TRBV2; D gene: NA; CDR3 protein: CASRDQNRYFF; CDR3 DNA: TGTGCCAGCAGAGACCAAAATAGATATTTTTTC